These 22 T cell receptor beta chains originate from one sample sequenced in a study of blood T cell repertoires in COVID-19. Profiling relied on immunoSEQ multiplex PCR, and the TCRdb table lists in-frame clones only, not all of them. The data show about 340,000 clones, around 82% seen once. The sample comprised peripheral blood. The receptors were gathered from a man aged 30 to 45 with active or convalescent COVID-19.

This clone appeared once. The gene calls are TRBV28 and TRBJ2-7, with 10 bases fitting TRBD1. Losses at the gene ends were 7 bases for V and 3 bases for J; bases not matched to a gene: 9. Per the germline V gene, CDR1 is MDHEN and CDR2 is SYDVKM. There are 15 residues in the CDR3. CDR3 coding DNA: TGTGCCAGCACCGTAAGGGGACAGGGGCGCTACGAGCAGTACTTC. This codes for CASTVRGQGRYEQYF.

The chain links TRBV4-3 to TRBJ2-1; D unclear. V lost 0 bases to trimming and J lost 4 bases, with 13 bases between them. There are 16 residues in the CDR3. Germline assignment: CDR1 LGHNA and CDR2 YSLEER. In DNA, the CDR3 is TGCGCCAGCAGCCAAGATTGGGCAGAGAGATACAATGAGCAGTTCTTC. It translates to CASSQDWAERYNEQFF.

V gene TRBV7-7 combines with J gene TRBJ2-1; D gene uncertain. The CDR3 sequence is 15 residues long. V dropped 5 bases and J dropped 1 base, with 12 bases sitting between them. Germline V gene lookup returns CDR1 SSHAT and CDR2 FNYEAQ (reference sequence). The CDR3 DNA sequence: TGTGCCAGCAGCCCCCTCGCAGGATCCTACAATGAGCAGTTCTTC. Translated, it gives CASSPLAGSYNEQFF.

This chain uses TRBV27 with TRBJ1-2; TRBD1 might be the D (6 bases). Trimming shortened V by 4 bases and J by 4 bases, and 19 bases separated the two germline ends. The CDR3 consists of 16 residues. Germline V CDR1 and CDR2: MNHEY, SMNVEV (reference sequence). CDR3 amino acids: CASSSRLSQGPYGYTF. CDR3 DNA: TGTGCCAGCAGTTCCCGGCTCAGTCAGGGGCCCTATGGCTACACCTTC.

CDR3 residues: CASRRTGAKTQYF. The CDR3 nucleotides are TGCGCCAGCCGAAGGACAGGGGCGAAGACCCAGTACTTC. This chain joins TRBV4-1 and TRBJ2-5; 9 bases agree with TRBD1. CDR1 MGHRA and CDR2 YSYEKL come from the germline V gene. This CDR3 comprises 13 residues. With 8 bases clipped from V and 6 bases from J, the junction kept 7 bases outside the gene matches.

This chain links TRBV6-6 with TRBJ1-1, with TRBD1 identical over 12 bases. The V and J ends lost 0 bases and 4 bases, in that order; junction bases with no gene match: 3. The germline gives CDR1 MNHNY, CDR2 SVGAGI (reference sequence). This CDR3 comprises 16 residues. The CDR3 spells CASSYSRDRGLTEAFF. CDR3 nucleotides: TGTGCCAGCAGTTACTCGAGGGACAGGGGGCTCACTGAAGCTTTCTTT.

The chain uses TRBV7-9 and TRBJ2-5, with D maybe TRBD2 (6 bases). V gave up 5 bases and J gave up 2 bases, with 15 bases separating them. CDR1 is SEHNR and CDR2 is FQNEAQ in the germline V gene (reference sequence). There are 15 residues in the CDR3. CDR3 region: CASSRRGVLQETQYF. The CDR3 DNA reads as TGTGCCAGCAGCCGGCGGGGAGTTCTACAAGAGACCCAGTACTTC.

This sequence joins TRBV7-3 and TRBJ1-2; 12 nucleotides line up with TRBD1. The J segment lost 4 bases and the V segment lost 0 bases, leaving 3 bases of the junction unmatched. Germline V gene sequence: CDR1 SGHTA, CDR2 FQGTGA. The CDR3 extends over 16 amino acids. The CDR3 DNA follows: TGTGCCAGCAGCTTAACCGGGACAGGGGGCTTCTATGGCTACACCTTC. Protein: CASSLTGTGGFYGYTF. The complete variable domain, with remaining parts taken from reference TRBV7-3 and TRBJ1-2, reads GAGVSQTPSNKVTEKGKYVELRCDPISGHTALYWYRQSLGQGPEFLIYFQGTGAADDSGLPNDRFFAVRPEGSVSTLKIQRTERGDSAVYLCASSLTGTGGFYGYTFGSGTRLTVV.

This rearrangement joins TRBV4-1 to TRBJ1-4; D gene ambiguous. This CDR3 spans 18 amino acids. Germline values: CDR1 MGHRA, CDR2 YSYEKL. V gave up 4 bases and J gave up 1 base, with 19 bases separating them. CDR3 bases: TGCGCCAGCAGCCTCAAGTTTCTGGGCCGGCTAACTAATGAAAAACTGTTTTTT. Protein: CASSLKFLGRLTNEKLFF.

The rearrangement links TRBV18 to TRBJ1-2; D uncertain. The germline V and J ends were trimmed by 5 bases and 6 bases, with 16 bases remaining between them. CDR3 size: 14 residues. In germline, CDR1 is KGHSH, CDR2 LQKENI. In DNA, the CDR3 is TGTGCCAGCTCATCTTCGGGAGGTGCCGATGGCTACACCTTC. The encoded protein is CASSSSGGADGYTF. The full variable domain, with the rest looked up from reference TRBV18 and TRBJ1-2, is NAGVMQNPRHLVRRRGQEARLRCSPMKGHSHVYWYRQLPEEGLKFMVYLQKENIIDESGMPKERFSAEFPKEGPSILRIQQVVRGDSAAYFCASSSSGGADGYTFGSGTRLTVV.

This sequence joins TRBV11-2 and TRBJ2-5, with 10 bases fitting TRBD1. The CDR3 loop spans 15 amino acids. Per germline, CDR1 SGHAT and CDR2 FQNNGV. The V gene end was trimmed by 5 bases and the J gene end by 6 bases; junction bases not matched to a gene: 9. This CDR3 reads CASSPGQGNVKTQYF. CDR3 in DNA: TGTGCCAGCAGCCCGGGACAGGGGAATGTGAAGACCCAGTACTTC.

J is TRBJ2-5 and V is TRBV12-3 or TRBV12-4; D is perhaps TRBD2 (6 bases). V lost 5 bases to trimming and J lost 5 bases, with 12 bases between them. The CDR3 loop spans 13 amino acids. CDR3 amino acids: CASSGDWMETQYF. CDR3 sequence (DNA): TGTGCCAGCAGTGGGGACTGGATGGAGACCCAGTACTTC.

V is TRBV30 and J is TRBJ2-2; D is unresolved. Between the trimmed V and J ends, which lost 2 bases and 4 bases, there was a span of 23 bases. The CDR3 extends over 18 amino acids. Looked up from germline, CDR1 is GTSNPN and CDR2 is SVGIG (reference sequence). As DNA, the CDR3 is TGTGCCTGGAGTCCTACAACGTCCCCCGGCGGCGCCACCGGGGAGCTGTTTTTT. This codes for CAWSPTTSPGGATGELFF.

The chain carries TRBV4-1 and TRBJ2-3; 8 positions agree with TRBD1. The germline V gene has CDR1 MGHRA and CDR2 YSYEKL. CDR3 size: 16 residues. V lost 4 bases to trimming and J lost 0 bases; unmatched junction nucleotides: 6. DNA of the CDR3: TGCGCCAGCAGCCGGGACAGGCGCCTTAGCACAGATACGCAGTATTTT. Translated, it gives CASSRDRRLSTDTQYF.

V gene TRBV19 combines with J gene TRBJ1-1; 11 bases line up with TRBD1. Germline loops: CDR1 LNHDA, CDR2 SQIVND (reference sequence). This CDR3 comprises 14 residues. Unmatched junction bases numbered 6, after V lost 5 bases and J lost 7 bases. This CDR3 reads CASSPGTGGFEAFF. In DNA form, the CDR3 reads TGTGCCAGTAGTCCCGGGACAGGGGGTTTTGAAGCTTTCTTT.

This clone has only one observation. This chain joins TRBV18 and TRBJ2-2; TRBD2 matches at 9 bases. With V trimmed by 4 bases and J by 0 bases, 3 bases remained unmatched. Germline V gene sequence: CDR1 KGHSH, CDR2 LQKENI. There are 16 residues in the CDR3. The CDR3 DNA follows: TGTGCCAGCTCACGCGGACTAGCGTCGAACACCGGGGAGCTGTTTTTT. It encodes CASSRGLASNTGELFF.

The CDR3 bases are TGTGCCAGCAGCTTAACCGTACTAACTGAAGCTTTCTTT. Its translation is CASSLTVLTEAFF. This chain connects TRBV7-3 to TRBJ1-1; D is ambiguous. The CDR3 loop spans 13 amino acids. Trimming took off 0 bases at V and 5 bases at J, with 7 bases between the two ends. CDR1 and CDR2 from the germline V gene are SGHTA and FQGTGA. The variable domain in full, completed from reference TRBV7-3 and TRBJ1-1, reads GAGVSQTPSNKVTEKGKYVELRCDPISGHTALYWYRQSLGQGPEFLIYFQGTGAADDSGLPNDRFFAVRPEGSVSTLKIQRTERGDSAVYLCASSLTVLTEAFFGQGTRLTVV.

The rearrangement uses TRBV6-5 and TRBJ1-2; 7 bases agree with TRBD1. CDR3 length equals 15 residues. The V segment lost 2 bases and the J segment 4 bases; nucleotides outside the gene matches: 7. From germline, CDR1 is MNHEY and CDR2 SVGAGI. In nucleotides, the CDR3 is TGTGCCAGCAGTTACAGGACGGGACAGTCCTATGGCTACACCTTC. Translated: CASSYRTGQSYGYTF.

The chain links TRBV4-2 to TRBJ1-5, with no clear D. Germline V gene sequence: CDR1 LGHNA, CDR2 YNFKEQ. Trimming took off 0 bases at V and 4 bases at J, with 10 bases between the two ends. This CDR3 comprises 15 residues. The CDR3 DNA sequence: TGTGCCAGCAGCCAAGATCCCGGGGAGAATCAGCCCCAGCATTTT. This encodes CASSQDPGENQPQHF.

The chain links TRBV19 to TRBJ2-1; D is perhaps TRBD1 (6 bases). CDR3 length: 13 residues. Deletions cut 1 base from V and 8 bases from J, with 9 bases between. Germline V gives CDR1 LNHDA, CDR2 SQIVND (reference sequence). CDR3 loop: CASSIGTVHEQFF. CDR3 nucleotides: TGTGCCAGTAGTATAGGGACAGTACATGAGCAGTTCTTC.

Points on this clone: Other DNA sequences in the same sample also yield this CDR3. The chain links TRBV28 to TRBJ1-1, with 7 bases that match TRBD1. CDR1 and CDR2 from the germline V gene are MDHEN and SYDVKM. CDR3 length equals 12 residues. Trimming at V came to 5 bases and at J to 3 bases, leaving 0 bases not matched to a gene. CDR3 coding DNA: TGTGCCAGCAGTACAGGGGACACTGAAGCTTTCTTT. Translating gives CASSTGDTEAFF. Filled out from reference TRBV28 and TRBJ1-1, the complete variable domain reads DVKVTQSSRYLVKRTGEKVFLECVQDMDHENMFWYRQDPGLGLRLIYFSYDVKMKEKGDIPEGYSVSREKKERFSLILESASTNQTSMYLCASSTGDTEAFFGQGTRLTVV.

This clone was seen only once. V is TRBV11-2 and J is TRBJ2-1, with D perhaps matching TRBD2 (6 bases). Germline V CDR1 and CDR2: SGHAT, FQNNGV. The CDR3 sequence is 16 residues long. With 1 base removed from V and 14 bases from J, the gap between germline ends came to 24 bases. CDR3 DNA: TGTGCCAGCAGCTTAGTGACTAGTCCCGCAAGCCTGGCAAAGTTCTTC. It codes for CASSLVTSPASLAKFF.